This T cell receptor (beta chain) came from a study of blood T cell repertoires in COVID-19. Study details: Donors in the United States, Italy and Spain gave samples during acute or convalescent COVID-19. From T cells, B-cell-depleted T cells, or PBMCs came the material, which was cDNA or gDNA.

The count of this clone is one. Germline loops: CDR1 SGHDN, CDR2 FVKESK. This CDR3 has 14 amino acids. Trimming removed 0 bases at V and 8 bases at J, with 13 bases between. The data were produced by immunoSEQ multiplex PCR, yet TCRdb's version contains in-frame clones alone and is incomplete. The sample includes around 160,000 clones, about 80% of them seen just once. This clonotype was obtained from a man between 50 and 59 years old who had recovered from COVID-19. V and J are TRBV14 and TRBJ1-2, with D hard to call. Sequencing was done on a sample of PBMCs or T cells enriched from blood (not recorded which). In nucleotides, the CDR3 is TGTGCCAGCAGCCAAGAAAGTTGGGGAGTGGGCTACACCTTC. Its protein product is CASSQESWGVGYTF.